Below, 18 T cell receptor beta chains from the same sample are listed, as sequenced in a study of shared clonotypes between healthy human individuals. Profiled with immunoSEQ multiplex PCR; TCRdb holds only in-frame clones, not every one. The data show around 1.1 million clones, about 84% seen once. Sequenced material: memory CD4+ T cells from PBMCs. The subset is: CD45RA-negative fraction. Receptor source: a young man in good health. Some clones in this sample may be carry-over from other donors' samples.

The chain is built from TRBV7-9 and TRBJ2-3; 9 nucleotides match TRBD2. Trimming cost V 5 bases and J 1 base; bases outside gene matches: 10. Germline CDR1 reads SEHNR; CDR2 reads FQNEAQ (reference sequence). The CDR3 totals 17 residues. CDR3 in DNA: TGTGCCAGCAGCCCAGCGGGAGGTTACCCCCGCACAGATACGCAGTATTTT. Amino acid sequence: CASSPAGGYPRTDTQYF. The full variable domain, completed using reference TRBV7-9 and TRBJ2-3, is DTGVSQNPRHKITKRGQNVTFRCDPISEHNRLYWYRQTLGQGPEFLTYFQNEAQLEKSRLLSDRFSAERPKGSFSTLEIQRTEQGDSAMYLCASSPAGGYPRTDTQYFGPGTRLTVL.

As for this clone: The sample contains more than one DNA sequence encoding this CDR3. The V and J genes are TRBV2 and TRBJ2-7; unclear D gene. With 4 bases removed from V and 5 bases from J, the gap between germline ends came to 6 bases. Germline CDR1 and CDR2: SNHLY and FYNNEI. CDR3 size: 11 residues. The CDR3 loop is CASSGFDEQYF. DNA of the CDR3: TGTGCCAGCAGTGGTTTCGACGAGCAGTACTTC.

The chain joins TRBV4-2 to TRBJ2-1; 16 bases map to TRBD2. Looked up from germline, CDR1 is LGHNA and CDR2 is YNFKEQ. The junction had 8 bases not matched to a gene; V was cut back by 2 bases and J by 7 bases. The CDR3 has 18 amino acids. This CDR3 reads CASSQRLGLAGGGNEQFF. As DNA, the CDR3 is TGTGCCAGCAGCCAACGGTTGGGACTAGCGGGAGGGGGGAATGAGCAGTTCTTC.

The chain links TRBV4-2 to TRBJ1-2; TRBD1 matches at 11 bases. This CDR3 comprises 15 residues. Germline trimming cut 3 bases from V and 8 bases from J; bases unmatched to any gene: 8. Germline CDR1 reads LGHNA; CDR2 reads YNFKEQ. The CDR3 nucleotides are TGTGCCAGCAGCCACCGGACAGGGGGCGATCGGGGCTACACCTTC. It translates to CASSHRTGGDRGYTF.

The rearrangement joins TRBV11-2 to TRBJ2-7; 10 bases match TRBD2. The CDR3 sequence is 17 residues long. The germline gives CDR1 SGHAT, CDR2 FQNNGV. V was clipped by 0 bases and J by 1 base; unmatched bases: 6. Written as DNA, the CDR3 is TGTGCCAGCAGCTTAGAGGGGTGGACTAGCGGATCCTACGAGCAGTACTTC. Translating gives CASSLEGWTSGSYEQYF.

The V gene is TRBV5-1, the J gene TRBJ2-5, with 11 positions matching TRBD2. Trimming removed 2 bases from V and 5 bases from J; junction bases left unmatched: 5. The CDR3 runs to 15 residues. The germline V gene encodes CDR1 SGHRS and CDR2 YFSETQ. This chain's CDR3 is CASSLLAGVWETQYF. The CDR3 coding sequence is TGCGCCAGCAGCTTACTAGCGGGAGTCTGGGAGACCCAGTACTTC.

The chain couples TRBV19 to TRBJ1-2; D unresolved. Between the trimmed V and J ends, which lost 10 bases and 5 bases, there was a span of 11 bases. Per the germline V gene, CDR1 is LNHDA and CDR2 is SQIVND (reference sequence). This CDR3 is built from 11 residues. CDR3 DNA: TGTGCCACCATGGTTGGTTATGGCTACACCTTC. It translates to CATMVGYGYTF.

This chain joins TRBV6-1 and TRBJ2-7, with 7 bases matching TRBD2. Germline trimming cut 4 bases from V and 4 bases from J; bases unmatched to any gene: 7. The CDR3 is 14 amino acids. Germline V CDR1 and CDR2: MNHNS, SASEGT. CDR3 in amino acids: CASSVQLGGYEQYF. In DNA, the CDR3 is TGTGCCAGCAGTGTCCAGTTGGGGGGGTACGAGCAGTACTTC.

This clone was observed a single time. The V gene is TRBV11-2, the J gene TRBJ2-3, with D possibly matching TRBD1 (5 bases). The CDR3 consists of 17 residues. In germline, CDR1 is SGHAT, CDR2 FQNNGV. Trimming removed 5 bases from V and 3 bases from J, with 21 bases in between. The CDR3 DNA reads as TGTGCCAGCAGCCCGAGCGTTGGTAGGGGCCCGACAGATACGCAGTATTTT. Amino acid sequence: CASSPSVGRGPTDTQYF.

This clone was seen only a few times. The chain recombines TRBV18 with TRBJ2-7; D may match TRBD1 or TRBD2 (5 bases each). Germline-derived CDR1 and CDR2 are KGHSH and LQKENI. Trimming removed 3 bases at V and 4 bases at J, with 10 bases between. This CDR3 has 13 residues. The chain's CDR3 is CASSPTRGYEQYF. The CDR3 bases are TGTGCCAGCTCACCCACGAGGGGTTACGAGCAGTACTTC.

With respect to this clone: At the DNA level, this CDR3 is encoded by other sequences in the same sample as well. This rearrangement joins TRBV18 to TRBJ2-7, with 9 bases matching TRBD1. CDR1 is KGHSH, CDR2 LQKENI, per germline. CDR3 size: 14 residues. With V trimmed by 3 bases and J by 3 bases, 3 bases remained unmatched. The CDR3 reads CASSPGTGIYEQYF. CDR3 coding DNA: TGTGCCAGCTCACCCGGGACAGGGATCTACGAGCAGTACTTC.

The chain couples TRBV9 to TRBJ2-1, with D uncertain. V lost 0 bases and J 0 bases, leaving 10 bases between the germline ends. This CDR3 comprises 16 residues. Germline loops: CDR1 SGDLS, CDR2 YYNGEE. CDR3 loop: CASSVGIESSYNEQFF. For the CDR3, the DNA is TGTGCCAGCAGCGTAGGTATCGAAAGCTCCTACAATGAGCAGTTCTTC.

This sequence joins TRBV28 and TRBJ2-1, with D tentatively TRBD2 (6 bases). CDR1 is MDHEN, CDR2 SYDVKM, per germline. V was shortened by 5 bases and J by 4 bases, with 15 bases between the two germline ends. This CDR3 has 15 residues. CDR3 residues: CASSPGGPLYNEQFF. The DNA of the CDR3 is TGTGCCAGCAGTCCAGGAGGGCCACTTTACAATGAGCAGTTCTTC.

The chain's CDR3 is CASYGGHEQYF. The CDR3 coding sequence is TGCGCCAGCTACGGGGGCCACGAGCAGTACTTC. The chain recombines TRBV5-1 with TRBJ2-7, with D perhaps being TRBD1 or TRBD2 (6 bases each). CDR1 is SGHRS and CDR2 is YFSETQ in the germline V gene. There are 11 residues in the CDR3. With 7 bases removed from V and 5 bases from J, the gap between germline ends came to 10 bases.

The chain carries TRBV9 and TRBJ2-3; TRBD2 is a possible D gene (6 bases). The CDR3 is made up of 15 amino acids. CDR1 is SGDLS and CDR2 is YYNGEE in the germline V gene. The ends were cut back, 5 bases at V and 3 bases at J, with 16 bases in the middle. The CDR3 is CASSVGSLETDTQYF. CDR3 nucleotide sequence: TGTGCCAGCAGTGTCGGGAGCTTAGAAACAGATACGCAGTATTTT.

About this clone: The sample has other DNA sequences that encode this CDR3 too. This chain joins TRBV5-4 and TRBJ1-1; the D is unclear. Per the germline V gene, CDR1 is SGHNT and CDR2 is YYREEE (reference sequence). The CDR3 extends over 12 amino acids. Trimming removed 2 bases at V and 4 bases at J, with 6 bases between. This chain's CDR3 is CASSLLGTEAFF. The CDR3 DNA sequence: TGTGCCAGCAGCTTACTAGGCACTGAAGCTTTCTTT.

This sequence joins TRBV10-3 and TRBJ2-1, with 15 positions matching TRBD2. Germline V gene lookup returns CDR1 ENHRY and CDR2 SYGVKD. This CDR3 contains 14 residues. V shed 10 bases, J shed 7 bases, and the junction held 5 bases outside the gene matches. CDR3 sequence: CATGGLAGGNEQFF. In nucleotides, the CDR3 is TGTGCCACAGGGGGACTAGCGGGAGGAAATGAGCAGTTCTTC.

The chain combines TRBV18 with TRBJ1-1; D is ambiguous. Germline assignment: CDR1 KGHSH and CDR2 LQKENI. V was pared by 0 bases and J by 4 bases, with 15 bases between. The CDR3 extends over 16 amino acids. CDR3 DNA: TGTGCCAGCTCACCACCGTTAAGGTCAGAGGGCACTGAAGCTTTCTTT. Protein product: CASSPPLRSEGTEAFF.